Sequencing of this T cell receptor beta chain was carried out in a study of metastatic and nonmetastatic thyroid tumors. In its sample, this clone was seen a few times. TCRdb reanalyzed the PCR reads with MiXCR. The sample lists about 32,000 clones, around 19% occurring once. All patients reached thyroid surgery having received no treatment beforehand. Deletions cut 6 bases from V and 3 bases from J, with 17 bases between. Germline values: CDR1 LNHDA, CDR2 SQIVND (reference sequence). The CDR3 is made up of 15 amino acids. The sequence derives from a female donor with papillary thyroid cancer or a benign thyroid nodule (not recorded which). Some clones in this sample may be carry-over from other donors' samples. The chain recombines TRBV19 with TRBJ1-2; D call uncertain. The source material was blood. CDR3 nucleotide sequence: TGTGCCAGTAGCTTCCCTTATGCAAACCACTATGGCTACACCTTC. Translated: CASSFPYANHYGYTF.